The 26 T cell receptor beta chains given below trace back to one sample, sequenced in a study of T-cell memory formation after mild COVID-19. TCRdb re-called the 5' RACE reads through MiXCR, storing one row per CDR3 protein. The data show hundreds of thousands of distinct CDR3 sequences, with 20% to 25% seen just once and about 8.4% held by the top ten. Sequences were obtained from PBMCs or a T cell subset sorted from them (not recorded which). These receptor sequences come from an adult woman who had mild COVID-19 (a few samples of this study predate the infection). Cell type and time point are not known.

This rearrangement joins TRBV6-1 to TRBJ2-3; D is ambiguous. CDR3 length: 15 amino acids. CDR1 and CDR2 (germline): MNHNS, SASEGT. V gave up 3 bases and J gave up 0 bases, with 10 bases separating them. The CDR3 DNA follows: TGTGCCAGCAGTGATCTGGGCTCTAGCACAGATACGCAGTATTTT. Translated, it gives CASSDLGSSTDTQYF.

This clonotype occurred a few times. This rearrangement joins TRBV5-1 to TRBJ2-6, with 11 bases matching TRBD2. This CDR3 comprises 17 residues. The ends lost 3 bases at V and 0 bases at J; junction bases unmatched: 2. Germline V gene lookup returns CDR1 SGHRS and CDR2 YFSETQ. The CDR3 sequence: CASSSLAGGSGANVLTF. The CDR3 DNA reads TGCGCCAGCAGCTCCCTAGCGGGGGGCTCTGGGGCCAACGTCCTGACTTTC.

There are a few counts of this clonotype. The chain has TRBV6-2 or TRBV6-3 and TRBJ2-7; a possible D gene is TRBD1 (5 bases). CDR1 and CDR2 from the germline V gene are MNHEY and SVGEGT. This CDR3 region has 14 residues. V lost 5 bases to trimming and J lost 2 bases, with 13 bases between them. This CDR3 is CASSRQLGAYEQYF. The CDR3 DNA reads TGTGCCAGCAGTCGACAGTTAGGGGCCTACGAGCAGTACTTC.

The DNA of the CDR3 is TGTGCCAGCAGTACAAGGCTGCCCGACGAGCAGTACTTC. Translating it yields CASSTRLPDEQYF. V is TRBV7-8 and J is TRBJ2-7; no definite D call. Germline CDR1 is SGHVS and CDR2 is FQNEAQ. The CDR3 contains 13 residues. Trimming shortened V by 6 bases and J by 5 bases, and 14 bases separated the two germline ends.

This clonotype was observed a single time. The chain combines TRBV18 with TRBJ2-2; 8 positions agree with TRBD2. V shed 2 bases and J 5 bases; nucleotides not matched to a gene: 7. CDR3 length equals 16 residues. Germline CDR1 and CDR2: KGHSH and LQKENI. The CDR3 region is CASSPSASGSTGELFF. The CDR3 nucleotides read TGTGCCAGCTCACCATCGGCTAGCGGGTCGACCGGGGAGCTGTTTTTT.

The CDR3 region has the DNA TGCGCCAGCAGCCCCAGACAGGGAAACAATCAGCCCCAGCATTTT. Residues: CASSPRQGNNQPQHF. V gene TRBV4-1 combines with J gene TRBJ1-5; TRBD1 aligns across 7 bases. The CDR3 consists of 15 residues. V trimming: 4 bases; J trimming: 3 bases; junction bases outside the gene matches: 6. Germline V lookup: CDR1 MGHRA, CDR2 YSYEKL.

V gene TRBV14 combines with J gene TRBJ2-1, with 13 bases aligning to TRBD2. Germline CDR1 SGHDN, CDR2 FVKESK. With V trimmed by 4 bases and J by 12 bases, 6 bases remained unmatched. This CDR3 has 14 residues. The CDR3 is CASSPRTSGSGQFF. In nucleotides, the CDR3 is TGTGCCAGCAGCCCTCGGACTAGCGGGAGTGGGCAGTTCTTC.

This clonotype showed up just a few times. J is TRBJ2-7 and V is TRBV20-1; TRBD2 matches 9 bases. J was trimmed by 0 bases and V by 5 bases; bases with no gene match: 8. The V gene's germline CDR1 is DFQATT and CDR2 SNEGSKA (reference sequence). The CDR3 totals 15 residues. This CDR3 reads CSAEGASGASYEQYF. The CDR3, as DNA: TGCAGTGCTGAAGGAGCTAGCGGGGCCTCCTACGAGCAGTACTTC.

This clonotype was seen a handful of times. The V call is TRBV7-6, the J call TRBJ2-1; D remains ambiguous. The CDR3 sequence is 12 residues long. Trimming left V 4 bases short and J 8 bases short, with 9 bases between. Germline-derived CDR1 and CDR2 are SGHVS and FNYEAQ. CDR3 bases: TGTGCCAGCAGCTCGACTCGGCATGAGCAGTTCTTC. Translation: CASSSTRHEQFF.

This chain connects TRBV20-1 to TRBJ2-1; 8 bases agree with TRBD2. This CDR3 is built from 16 residues. Germline V gene lookup returns CDR1 DFQATT and CDR2 SNEGSKA (reference sequence). With V trimmed by 0 bases and J by 1 base, 5 bases remained unmatched. The CDR3 bases are TGCAGTGCTAGAGATCCCACTAGCGGTTCCTACAATGAGCAGTTCTTC. Protein: CSARDPTSGSYNEQFF.

The V and J genes are TRBV7-8 and TRBJ2-1, with 7 bases matching TRBD2. Per germline, CDR1 SGHVS and CDR2 FQNEAQ. The CDR3 sequence is 17 residues long. J was trimmed by 4 bases and V by 4 bases; bases with no gene match: 13. The CDR3 nucleotides read TGTGCCAGCAGCTCTGTTGGTGCCGGGGGGTATTACAATGAGCAGTTCTTC. It translates to CASSSVGAGGYYNEQFF.

In its sample, this clonotype was seen a few times. The rearrangement links TRBV29-1 to TRBJ2-7; a possible D gene is TRBD1 (6 bases). Between the trimmed V and J ends, which lost 6 bases and 2 bases, there was a span of 14 bases. This CDR3 has 13 residues. The germline gives CDR1 SQVTM, CDR2 ANQGSEA. The CDR3 DNA reads as TGCAGCGTCGGACAGAGCTTAACCTACGAGCAGTACTTC. Its translation is CSVGQSLTYEQYF.

This chain uses TRBV29-1 with TRBJ2-1, with D perhaps matching TRBD1 (5 bases). There are 15 residues in the CDR3. The germline V and J ends were trimmed by 2 bases and 0 bases, with 11 bases remaining between them. Germline CDR1 and CDR2: SQVTM and ANQGSEA. The CDR3 region has the DNA TGCAGCGTTGAAAGGGGCGGACGCTCCTACAATGAGCAGTTCTTC. It translates to CSVERGGRSYNEQFF.

This clonotype came up a few times. The chain uses TRBV5-1 and TRBJ1-1, with a tentative D call TRBD1 (5 bases). Trimming left V 4 bases short and J 8 bases short, with 12 bases between. This CDR3 is 12 amino acids long. The V gene's germline CDR1 is SGHRS and CDR2 YFSETQ. The CDR3, as DNA: TGCGCCAGCAGCGGGGGTGGGATAGAAGCTTTCTTT. This sequence encodes CASSGGGIEAFF.

The V call is TRBV6-5, the J call TRBJ2-7; the D gene is possibly TRBD2 (7 bases). Germline V gene sequence: CDR1 MNHEY, CDR2 SVGAGI. CDR3 size: 15 residues. The V and J ends lost 2 bases and 2 bases respectively, with 13 bases between them. CDR3 DNA sequence: TGTGCCAGCAGTTACGTGGGAGGGGGTACCTACGAGCAGTACTTC. It yields the protein CASSYVGGGTYEQYF.

This rearrangement joins TRBV7-2 to TRBJ2-2; 7 nucleotides align to TRBD1. This CDR3 is built from 14 residues. J was trimmed by 3 bases and V by 8 bases; bases with no gene match: 6. Per germline, CDR1 SGHTA and CDR2 FQGNSA. The CDR3 DNA sequence: TGTGCCAGCTGCACAGGGGCCCACACCGGGGAGCTGTTTTTT. Protein product: CASCTGAHTGELFF.

The V call is TRBV12-3 or TRBV12-4, the J call TRBJ2-1, with TRBD2 matching over 8 bases. The V gene end was trimmed by 5 bases and the J gene end by 5 bases; junction bases not matched to a gene: 5. This CDR3 has 14 amino acids. The DNA for the CDR3 is TGTGCCAGCAGTAGCGGGAGTGGAAACAATGAGCAGTTCTTC. Amino acid sequence: CASSSGSGNNEQFF.

The rearrangement links TRBV27 to TRBJ2-5; D gene unclear. The germline V gene has CDR1 MNHEY and CDR2 SMNVEV (reference sequence). Trimming took off 4 bases at V and 5 bases at J, with 8 bases between the two ends. The CDR3 length is 12 residues. CDR3 DNA sequence: TGTGCCAGCAGTTACCAAGGGGAGACCCAGTACTTC. It encodes CASSYQGETQYF.

The chain employs TRBV7-2 and TRBJ2-5, with 10 bases fitting TRBD2. V was pared by 5 bases and J by 5 bases, with 11 bases of the junction left unmatched. Germline V lookup: CDR1 SGHTA, CDR2 FQGNSA. This CDR3 comprises 16 residues. The CDR3 spells CASSTRAGGPVETQYF. The CDR3 DNA sequence: TGTGCCAGCAGCACCCGAGCGGGAGGGCCTGTCGAGACCCAGTACTTC. The whole variable domain, filled in from reference TRBV7-2 and TRBJ2-5, reads GAGVSQSPSNKVTEKGKDVELRCDPISGHTALYWYRQSLGQGLEFLIYFQGNSAPDKSGLPSDRFSAERTGGSVSTLTIQRTQQEDSAVYLCASSTRAGGPVETQYFGPGTRLLVL.

The chain combines TRBV12-3 or TRBV12-4 with TRBJ2-2, with 16 bases that match TRBD2. The CDR3 spans 18 residues. V lost 6 bases, J lost 5 bases, and 9 bases stayed unmatched. CDR3 sequence: CASRKGLAGGLGTGELFF. The CDR3 DNA reads TGTGCCAGCAGAAAGGGACTAGCGGGAGGGTTAGGAACCGGGGAGCTGTTTTTT.

This clonotype was found a few times. The chain couples TRBV20-1 to TRBJ2-7, with TRBD2 matching 8 bases. V was clipped by 6 bases and J by 0 bases; unmatched bases: 4. Germline V gene sequence: CDR1 DFQATT, CDR2 SNEGSKA (reference sequence). The CDR3 loop spans 13 amino acids. CDR3 sequence reads: CSAHSGASYEQYF. Written as DNA, the CDR3 is TGCAGTGCACATAGCGGGGCCTCCTACGAGCAGTACTTC.

CDR3 residues: CASSHSGQIYNEQFF. The CDR3 coding sequence is TGTGCCAGCAGTCATAGCGGGCAGATATACAATGAGCAGTTCTTC. The V gene is TRBV7-9, the J gene TRBJ2-1, with 7 bases fitting TRBD2. Unmatched junction bases numbered 9, after V lost 6 bases and J lost 4 bases. Germline assignment: CDR1 SEHNR and CDR2 FQNEAQ (reference sequence). The CDR3 length is 15 residues.

This clonotype has more than one count but fewer than ten. The gene calls are TRBV29-1 and TRBJ1-1; no clear D gene. In germline, CDR1 is SQVTM, CDR2 ANQGSEA. The ends were cut back, 3 bases at V and 7 bases at J, with 9 bases in the middle. The CDR3 is 11 residues long. In nucleotides, the CDR3 is TGCAGCGTTGAGAGGCAGTATGAAGCTTTCTTT. This gives the protein CSVERQYEAFF.

The chain combines TRBV7-2 with TRBJ2-3; 8 positions agree with TRBD1. The J segment lost 0 bases and the V segment lost 8 bases, leaving 4 bases of the junction unmatched. The CDR3 length is 14 residues. The germline V gene has CDR1 SGHTA and CDR2 FQGNSA. CDR3 DNA: TGTGCCAGCGGTAGACAGGGGAGCACAGATACGCAGTATTTT. Residues: CASGRQGSTDTQYF. The entire variable domain, with the rest obtained from reference TRBV7-2 and TRBJ2-3, is as follows: GAGVSQSPSNKVTEKGKDVELRCDPISGHTALYWYRQSLGQGLEFLIYFQGNSAPDKSGLPSDRFSAERTGGSVSTLTIQRTQQEDSAVYLCASGRQGSTDTQYFGPGTRLTVL.

The chain is built from TRBV7-9 and TRBJ2-3, with D hard to call. Trimming stripped 3 bases from V and 1 base from J, with 8 bases between. The V gene's germline CDR1 is SEHNR and CDR2 FQNEAQ (reference sequence). The length of the CDR3 is 14 residues. The DNA for the CDR3 is TGTGCCAGCAGCTTCCAGTCCCGCACAGATACGCAGTATTTT. Encoded protein: CASSFQSRTDTQYF. Full variable domain (rest looked up from reference TRBV7-9 and TRBJ2-3): DTGVSQNPRHKITKRGQNVTFRCDPISEHNRLYWYRQTLGQGPEFLTYFQNEAQLEKSRLLSDRFSAERPKGSFSTLEIQRTEQGDSAMYLCASSFQSRTDTQYFGPGTRLTVL.

The V gene is TRBV7-9, the J gene TRBJ2-5; 8 bases line up with TRBD2. J lost 5 bases, V lost 4 bases, and 15 bases had no gene match. CDR3 length: 17 residues. Germline lookup yields CDR1 SEHNR and CDR2 FQNEAQ (reference sequence). CDR3 protein: CASSWGTGGGSRETQYF. The CDR3 coding sequence is TGTGCCAGCAGCTGGGGGACTGGCGGGGGGTCTCGGGAGACCCAGTACTTC.